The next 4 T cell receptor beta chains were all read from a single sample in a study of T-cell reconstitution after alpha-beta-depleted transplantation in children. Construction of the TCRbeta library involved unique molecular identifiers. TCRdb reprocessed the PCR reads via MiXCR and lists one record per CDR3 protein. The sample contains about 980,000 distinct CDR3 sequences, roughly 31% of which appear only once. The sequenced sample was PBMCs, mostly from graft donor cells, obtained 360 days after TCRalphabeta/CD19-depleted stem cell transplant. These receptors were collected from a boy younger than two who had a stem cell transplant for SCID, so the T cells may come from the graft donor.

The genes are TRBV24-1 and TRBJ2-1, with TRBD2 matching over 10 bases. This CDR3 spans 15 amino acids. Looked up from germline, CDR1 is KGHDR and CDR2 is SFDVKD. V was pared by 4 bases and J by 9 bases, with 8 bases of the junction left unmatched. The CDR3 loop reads CATSDRGPSGGEQFF. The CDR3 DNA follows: TGTGCCACCAGTGACCGGGGACCTAGCGGGGGTGAGCAGTTCTTC.

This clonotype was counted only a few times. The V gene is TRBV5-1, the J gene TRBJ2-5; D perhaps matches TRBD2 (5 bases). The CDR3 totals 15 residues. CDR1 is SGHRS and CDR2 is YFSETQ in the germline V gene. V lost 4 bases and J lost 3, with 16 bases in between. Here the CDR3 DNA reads TGCGCCAGCAGCACACGGCCCGGGGTTGAAGAGACCCAGTACTTC. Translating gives CASSTRPGVEETQYF.

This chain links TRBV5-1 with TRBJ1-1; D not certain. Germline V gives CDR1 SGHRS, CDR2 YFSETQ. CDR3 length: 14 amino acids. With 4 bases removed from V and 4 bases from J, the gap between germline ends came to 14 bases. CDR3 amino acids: CASSIGVRVTEAFF. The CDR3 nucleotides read TGCGCCAGCAGCATTGGGGTTCGTGTCACTGAAGCTTTCTTT.

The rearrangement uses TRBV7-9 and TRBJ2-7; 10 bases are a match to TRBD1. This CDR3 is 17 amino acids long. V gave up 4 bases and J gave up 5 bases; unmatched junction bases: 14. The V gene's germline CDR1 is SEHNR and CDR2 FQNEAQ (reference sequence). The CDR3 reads CASSSRRLGQGSDEQYF. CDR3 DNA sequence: TGTGCCAGCAGCTCCCGCCGGTTGGGACAGGGGAGCGACGAGCAGTACTTC.